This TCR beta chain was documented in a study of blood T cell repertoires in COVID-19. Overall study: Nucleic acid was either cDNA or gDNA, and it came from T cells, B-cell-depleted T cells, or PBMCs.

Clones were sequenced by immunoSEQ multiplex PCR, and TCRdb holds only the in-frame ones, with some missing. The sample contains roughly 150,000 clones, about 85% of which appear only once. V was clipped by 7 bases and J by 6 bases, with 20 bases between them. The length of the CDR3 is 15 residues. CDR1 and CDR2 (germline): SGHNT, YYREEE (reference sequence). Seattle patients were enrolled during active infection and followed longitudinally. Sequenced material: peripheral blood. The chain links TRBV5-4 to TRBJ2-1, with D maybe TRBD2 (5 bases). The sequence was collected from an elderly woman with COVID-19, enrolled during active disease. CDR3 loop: CASARADRIGNEQFF. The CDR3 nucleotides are TGTGCCAGCGCTCGAGCGGACCGAATCGGCAATGAGCAGTTCTTC.